This record looks at one T cell receptor beta chain sequence and its context. Its matching antigen is unknown. The entry originates in a study of graft-versus-host responses after intestinal transplantation. In the study overall: Every one of the recipients received anti-thymocyte globulin induction and afterwards took tacrolimus and steroids for three to four years.

The method was immunoSEQ multiplex PCR; TCRdb's version includes in-frame clones alone and lacks a portion of them. The sample includes 27,000 or so clones, about four fifths of them seen just once. V lost 3 bases to trimming and J lost 2 bases; unmatched junction nucleotides: 5. CDR1 and CDR2 (germline): SGDLS, YYNGEE. The CDR3 spans 14 residues. V usage is TRBV9 and J usage is TRBJ2-7; 7 bases fit TRBD2. Sequenced here: unstimulated CD4+ T cells sorted from spleen or lymph node cells, sampled before intestinal transplant. The sequence derives from a human donor who received an intestinal transplant. CDR3 sequence reads: CASSGQLAPYEQYF. CDR3 in DNA: TGTGCCAGCAGCGGACAACTAGCGCCCTACGAGCAGTACTTC. Looking up the rest from reference TRBV9 and TRBJ2-7 gives the full variable domain: DSGVTQTPKHLITATGQRVTLRCSPRSGDLSVYWYQQSLDQGLQFLIQYYNGEERAKGNILERFSAQQFPDLHSELNLSSLELGDSALYFCASSGQLAPYEQYFGPGTRLTVT.